What follows describes a single T cell receptor beta chain. This sample was included in a study of blood T cell repertoires in COVID-19. Study in general: COVID-19 samples collected from the United States, Italy and Spain covered acute and convalescent phases.

Produced via immunoSEQ multiplex PCR; TCRdb's table is partial and in-frame only. The table has approximately 35,000 clones, 85% to 90% seen once; the top ten hold approximately 5%. V gave up 1 base and J gave up 4 bases, with 11 bases separating them. Germline CDR1 reads SGHTA; CDR2 reads FQGNSA. The CDR3 sequence is 14 residues long. The chain uses TRBV7-2 and TRBJ2-7; the D gene is possibly TRBD2 (6 bases). Sequencing was performed on peripheral blood. The receptor comes from a woman between 65 and 79 years old with active COVID-19. In nucleotides, the CDR3 is TGTGCCAGCAGCTTAGGGACTAAATCTTACGAGCAGTACTTC. It yields the protein CASSLGTKSYEQYF. Variable domain in full (rest from reference TRBV7-2 and TRBJ2-7): GAGVSQSPSNKVTEKGKDVELRCDPISGHTALYWYRQSLGQGLEFLIYFQGNSAPDKSGLPSDRFSAERTGGSVSTLTIQRTQQEDSAVYLCASSLGTKSYEQYFGPGTRLTVT.